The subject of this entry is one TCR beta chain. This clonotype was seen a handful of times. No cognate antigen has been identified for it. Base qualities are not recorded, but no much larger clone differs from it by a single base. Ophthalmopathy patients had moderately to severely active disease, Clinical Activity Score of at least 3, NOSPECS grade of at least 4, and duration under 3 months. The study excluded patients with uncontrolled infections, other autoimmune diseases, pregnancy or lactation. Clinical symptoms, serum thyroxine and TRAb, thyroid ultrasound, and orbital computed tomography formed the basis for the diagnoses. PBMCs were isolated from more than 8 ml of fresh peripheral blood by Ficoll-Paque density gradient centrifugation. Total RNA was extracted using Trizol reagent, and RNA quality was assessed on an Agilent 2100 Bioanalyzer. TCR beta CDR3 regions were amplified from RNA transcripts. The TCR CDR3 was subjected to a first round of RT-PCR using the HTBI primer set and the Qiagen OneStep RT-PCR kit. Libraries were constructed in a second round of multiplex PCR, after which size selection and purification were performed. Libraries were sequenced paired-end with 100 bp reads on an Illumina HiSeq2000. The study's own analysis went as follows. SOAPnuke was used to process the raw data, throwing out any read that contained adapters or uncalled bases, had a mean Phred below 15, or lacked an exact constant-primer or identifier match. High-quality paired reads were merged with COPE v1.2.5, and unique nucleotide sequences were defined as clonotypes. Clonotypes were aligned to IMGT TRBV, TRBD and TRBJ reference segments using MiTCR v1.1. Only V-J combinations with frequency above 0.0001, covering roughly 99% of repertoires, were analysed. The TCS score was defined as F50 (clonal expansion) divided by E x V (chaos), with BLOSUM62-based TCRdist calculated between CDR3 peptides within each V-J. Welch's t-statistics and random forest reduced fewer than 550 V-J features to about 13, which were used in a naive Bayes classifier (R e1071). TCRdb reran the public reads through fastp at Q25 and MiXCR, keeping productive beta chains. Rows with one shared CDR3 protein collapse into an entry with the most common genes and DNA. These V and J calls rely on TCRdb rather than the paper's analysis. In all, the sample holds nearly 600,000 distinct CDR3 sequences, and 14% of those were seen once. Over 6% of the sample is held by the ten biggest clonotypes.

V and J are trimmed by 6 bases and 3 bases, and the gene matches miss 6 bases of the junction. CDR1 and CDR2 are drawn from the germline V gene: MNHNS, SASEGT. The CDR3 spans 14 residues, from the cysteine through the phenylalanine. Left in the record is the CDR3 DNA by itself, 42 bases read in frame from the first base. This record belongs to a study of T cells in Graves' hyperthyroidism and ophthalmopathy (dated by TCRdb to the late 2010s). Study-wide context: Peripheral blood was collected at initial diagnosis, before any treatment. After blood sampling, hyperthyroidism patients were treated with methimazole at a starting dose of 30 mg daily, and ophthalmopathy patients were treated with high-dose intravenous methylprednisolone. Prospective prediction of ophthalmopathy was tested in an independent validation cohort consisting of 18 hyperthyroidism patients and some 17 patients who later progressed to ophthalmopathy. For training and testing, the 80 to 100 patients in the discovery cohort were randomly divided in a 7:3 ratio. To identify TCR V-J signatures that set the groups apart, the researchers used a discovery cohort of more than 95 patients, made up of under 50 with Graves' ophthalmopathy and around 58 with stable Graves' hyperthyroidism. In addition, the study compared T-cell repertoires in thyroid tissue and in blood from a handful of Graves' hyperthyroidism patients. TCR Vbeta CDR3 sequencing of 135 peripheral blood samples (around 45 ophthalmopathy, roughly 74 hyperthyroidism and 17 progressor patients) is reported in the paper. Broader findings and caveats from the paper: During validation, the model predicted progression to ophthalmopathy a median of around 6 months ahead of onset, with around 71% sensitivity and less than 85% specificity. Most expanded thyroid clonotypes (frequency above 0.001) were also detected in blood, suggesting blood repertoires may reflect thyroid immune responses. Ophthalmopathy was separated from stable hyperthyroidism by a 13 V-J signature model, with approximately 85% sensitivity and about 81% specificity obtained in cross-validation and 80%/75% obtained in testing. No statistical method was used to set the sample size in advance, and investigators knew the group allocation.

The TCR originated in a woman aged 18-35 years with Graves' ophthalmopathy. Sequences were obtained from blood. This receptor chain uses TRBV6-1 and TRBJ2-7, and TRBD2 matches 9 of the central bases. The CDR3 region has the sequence CASRGSGRGYEQYF. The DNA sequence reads TGTGCCAGCAGAGGTAGCGGGAGAGGCTACGAGCAGTACTTC.